The source of this TCR beta chain is a study of blood T cell repertoires in COVID-19. The wider study: The samples span acute and convalescent COVID-19 from the United States, Italy and Spain.

The length of the CDR3 is 16 residues. V shed 4 bases, J shed 7 bases, and the junction held 6 bases outside the gene matches. Germline V gives CDR1 SGDLS, CDR2 YYNGEE. The data were produced by immunoSEQ multiplex PCR, yet TCRdb's version contains in-frame clones alone and is incomplete. The data hold more than 300,000 clones, with around 87% observed a single time. Seattle researchers signed up patients amid active infection and tracked them longitudinally. The sequence was collected from a woman aged 25 to 39 with COVID-19, enrolled during active disease. V is TRBV9 and J is TRBJ2-2; 14 nucleotides line up with TRBD2. The sample taken for sequencing was peripheral blood. CDR3 DNA: TGTGCCAGCAGCCCCGGACTAGCGGGAGGTATCGGGGAGCTGTTTTTT. This gives the protein CASSPGLAGGIGELFF.